This T cell receptor (beta chain) was sequenced during a study of Ad26.COV2.S vaccination and SARS-CoV-2 variants. The CDR3 extends over 15 amino acids. Germline CDR1 and CDR2: SNHLY and FYNNEI. V shed 3 bases and J shed 1 base, with 9 bases lying between them. Clones were read by immunoSEQ multiplex PCR, and TCRdb kept only the in-frame ones, dropping some. The table lists around 94,000 clones, over 60% of them singletons. Overall study results and limits: Non-spike TCR breadth was similar in vaccine and placebo recipients. In vaccinated individuals, spike-specific CD8+ and CD4+ T cell responses reportedly displayed substantial breadth. Spike-specific TCR breadth ran higher among vaccine recipients than placebo recipients. Assessments of TCR breadth and depth may have underestimated the total T cell responses.

With respect to this clone: Its target is not known.

The input for sequencing was peripheral blood, taken after recovery from COVID-19. This chain connects TRBV2 to TRBJ2-2; unclear D gene. The receptor was isolated from a human donor who had recovered from COVID-19. The CDR3: CASSEELLNTGELFF. The DNA of the CDR3 is TGTGCCAGCAGTGAGGAACTCTTGAACACCGGGGAGCTGTTTTTT.